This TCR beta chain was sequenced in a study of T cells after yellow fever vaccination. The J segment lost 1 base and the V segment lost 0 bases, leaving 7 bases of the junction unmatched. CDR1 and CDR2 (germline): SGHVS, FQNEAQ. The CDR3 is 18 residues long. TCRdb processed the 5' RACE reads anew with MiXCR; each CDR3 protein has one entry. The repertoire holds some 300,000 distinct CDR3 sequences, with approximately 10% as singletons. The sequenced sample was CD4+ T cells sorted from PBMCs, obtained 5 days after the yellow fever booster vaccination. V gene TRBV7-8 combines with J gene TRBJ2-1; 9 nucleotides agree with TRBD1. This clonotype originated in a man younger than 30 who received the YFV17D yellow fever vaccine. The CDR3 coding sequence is TGTGCCAGCAGCTTAGCGTCCCCGACAGGGGGTTCCTACAATGAGCAGTTCTTC. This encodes CASSLASPTGGSYNEQFF. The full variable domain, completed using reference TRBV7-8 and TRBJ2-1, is GAGVSQSPRYKVAKRGQDVALRCDPISGHVSLFWYQQALGQGPEFLTYFQNEAQLDKSGLPSDRFFAERPEGSVSTLKIQRTQQEDSAVYLCASSLASPTGGSYNEQFFGPGTRLTVL.